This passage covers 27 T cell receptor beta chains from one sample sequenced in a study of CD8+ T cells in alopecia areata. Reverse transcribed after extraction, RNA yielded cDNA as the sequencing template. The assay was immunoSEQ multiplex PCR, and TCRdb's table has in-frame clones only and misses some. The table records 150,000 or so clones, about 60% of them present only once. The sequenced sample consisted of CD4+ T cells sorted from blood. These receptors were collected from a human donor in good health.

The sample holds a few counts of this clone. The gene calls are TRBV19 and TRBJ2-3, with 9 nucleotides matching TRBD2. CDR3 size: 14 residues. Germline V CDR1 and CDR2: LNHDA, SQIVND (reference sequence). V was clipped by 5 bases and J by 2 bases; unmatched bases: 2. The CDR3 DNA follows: TGTGCCAGTAGTCCGGGACTAGCCACAGATACGCAGTATTTT. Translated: CASSPGLATDTQYF.

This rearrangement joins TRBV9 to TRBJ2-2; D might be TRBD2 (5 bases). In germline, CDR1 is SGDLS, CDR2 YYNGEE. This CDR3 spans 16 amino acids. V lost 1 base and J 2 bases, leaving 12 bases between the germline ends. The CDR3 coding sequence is TGTGCCAGCAGCGTACTGAGCGGCGTTAACACCGGGGAGCTGTTTTTT. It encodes CASSVLSGVNTGELFF.

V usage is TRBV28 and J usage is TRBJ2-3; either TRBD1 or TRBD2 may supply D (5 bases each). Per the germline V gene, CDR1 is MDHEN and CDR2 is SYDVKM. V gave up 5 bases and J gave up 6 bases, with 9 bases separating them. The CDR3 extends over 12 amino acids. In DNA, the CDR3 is TGTGCCAGCAGTGGGACGCCGGATACGCAGTATTTT. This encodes CASSGTPDTQYF.

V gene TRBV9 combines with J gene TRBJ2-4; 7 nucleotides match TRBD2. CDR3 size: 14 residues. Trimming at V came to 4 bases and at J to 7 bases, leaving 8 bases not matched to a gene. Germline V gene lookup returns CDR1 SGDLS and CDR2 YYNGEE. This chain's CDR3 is CASSPRGLGNIQYF. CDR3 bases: TGTGCCAGCAGCCCCCGTGGACTAGGCAACATTCAGTACTTC.

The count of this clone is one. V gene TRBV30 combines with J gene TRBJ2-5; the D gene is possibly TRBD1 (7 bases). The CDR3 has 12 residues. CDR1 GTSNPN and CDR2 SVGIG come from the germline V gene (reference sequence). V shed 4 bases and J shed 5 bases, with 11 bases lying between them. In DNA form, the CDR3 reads TGTGCCTGGACCCCAGGGGGGGAGACCCAGTACTTC. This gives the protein CAWTPGGETQYF. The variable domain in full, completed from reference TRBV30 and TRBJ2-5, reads SQTIHQWPATLVQPVGSPLSLECTVEGTSNPNLYWYRQAAGRGLQLLFYSVGIGQISSEVPQNLSASRPQDRQFILSSKKLLLSDSGFYLCAWTPGGETQYFGPGTRLLVL.

The CDR3 reads CATSRTQKRRNEQFF. The CDR3 DNA follows: TGTGCCACCAGCAGGACCCAAAAGCGTCGAAATGAGCAGTTCTTC. The chain recombines TRBV15 with TRBJ2-1; D unresolved. CDR3 size: 15 residues. Germline-derived CDR1 and CDR2 are LNHNV and YYDKDF (reference sequence). Deletions cut 3 bases from V and 7 bases from J, with 16 bases between.

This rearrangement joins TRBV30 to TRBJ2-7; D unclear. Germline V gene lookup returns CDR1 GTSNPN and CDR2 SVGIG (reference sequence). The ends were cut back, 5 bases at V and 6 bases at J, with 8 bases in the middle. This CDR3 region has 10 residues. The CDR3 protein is CAWEDGEQYF. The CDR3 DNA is TGTGCCTGGGAGGACGGCGAGCAGTACTTC.

The CDR3 sequence: CASSHGGANTGELFF. DNA for the CDR3: TGCGCCAGCAGCCATGGGGGCGCGAACACCGGGGAGCTGTTTTTT. This chain joins TRBV4-1 and TRBJ2-2; TRBD1 might be the D (6 bases). The V gene's germline CDR1 is MGHRA and CDR2 YSYEKL. The length of the CDR3 is 15 residues. Trimming stripped 3 bases from V and 0 bases from J, with 8 bases between.

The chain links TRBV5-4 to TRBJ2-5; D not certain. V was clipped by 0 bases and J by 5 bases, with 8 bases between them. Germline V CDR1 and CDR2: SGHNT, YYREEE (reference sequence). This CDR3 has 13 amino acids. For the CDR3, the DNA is TGTGCCAGCAGCTTGGTGGATGAGGAGACCCAGTACTTC. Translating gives CASSLVDEETQYF.

CDR3 sequence: CASSRLTHNEQFF. The CDR3 coding sequence is TGTGCCAGCAGTAGACTAACGCACAATGAGCAGTTCTTC. This chain connects TRBV7-8 to TRBJ2-1; D possibly corresponds to TRBD2 (5 bases). In germline, CDR1 is SGHVS, CDR2 FQNEAQ. The CDR3 length is 13 residues. Trimming took 6 bases from V and 5 from J, leaving 11 bases between them.

CDR3 DNA sequence: TGCGCCAGCAGCTTGGATCCTATATCGGTCGAGACCCAGTACTTC. It specifies CASSLDPISVETQYF. This rearrangement joins TRBV5-1 to TRBJ2-5; D remains ambiguous. The ends were cut back, 0 bases at V and 5 bases at J, with 14 bases in the middle. CDR1 and CDR2 from the germline V gene are SGHRS and YFSETQ. This CDR3 is built from 15 residues.

This CDR3 reads CAWTWGQGASGYTF. CDR3 DNA: TGTGCCTGGACTTGGGGACAGGGGGCATCGGGCTACACCTTC. The chain combines TRBV30 with TRBJ1-2, with TRBD1 matching 12 bases. Per the germline V gene, CDR1 is GTSNPN and CDR2 is SVGIG (reference sequence). Trimming took 4 bases from V and 8 from J; bases not matched to a gene: 8. This CDR3 region has 14 residues.

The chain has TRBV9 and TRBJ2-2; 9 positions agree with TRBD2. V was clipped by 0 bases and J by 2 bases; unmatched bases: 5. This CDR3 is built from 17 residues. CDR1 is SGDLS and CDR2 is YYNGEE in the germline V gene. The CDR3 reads CASSVGPSGINTGELFF. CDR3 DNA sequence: TGTGCCAGCAGCGTAGGTCCTAGCGGGATTAACACCGGGGAGCTGTTTTTT.

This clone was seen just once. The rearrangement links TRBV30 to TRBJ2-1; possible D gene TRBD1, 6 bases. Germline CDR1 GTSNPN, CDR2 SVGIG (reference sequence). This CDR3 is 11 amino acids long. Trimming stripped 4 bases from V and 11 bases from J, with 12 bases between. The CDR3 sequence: CAWILGQKQFF. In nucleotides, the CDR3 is TGTGCCTGGATATTGGGACAAAAGCAGTTCTTC.

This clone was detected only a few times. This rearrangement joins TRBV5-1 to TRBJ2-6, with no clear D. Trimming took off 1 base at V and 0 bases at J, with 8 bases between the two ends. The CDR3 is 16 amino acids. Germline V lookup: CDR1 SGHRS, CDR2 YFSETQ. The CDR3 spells CASSLTPYSGANVLTF. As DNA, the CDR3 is TGCGCCAGCAGCTTGACCCCTTACTCTGGGGCCAACGTCCTGACTTTC.

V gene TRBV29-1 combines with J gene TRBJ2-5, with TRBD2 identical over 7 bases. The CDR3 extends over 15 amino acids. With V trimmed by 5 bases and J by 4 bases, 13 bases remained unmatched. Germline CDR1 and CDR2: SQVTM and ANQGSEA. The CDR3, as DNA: TGCAGCGTTCAGTGGCGGGAGAGGGTCTTAGAGACCCAGTACTTC. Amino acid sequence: CSVQWRERVLETQYF.

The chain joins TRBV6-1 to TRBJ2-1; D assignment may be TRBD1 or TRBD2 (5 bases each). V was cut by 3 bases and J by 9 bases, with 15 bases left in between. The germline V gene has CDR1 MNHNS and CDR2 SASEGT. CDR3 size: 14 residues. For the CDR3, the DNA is TGTGCCAGCAGTGAGGGACCCAGCCGGGCTGAGCAGTTCTTC. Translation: CASSEGPSRAEQFF.

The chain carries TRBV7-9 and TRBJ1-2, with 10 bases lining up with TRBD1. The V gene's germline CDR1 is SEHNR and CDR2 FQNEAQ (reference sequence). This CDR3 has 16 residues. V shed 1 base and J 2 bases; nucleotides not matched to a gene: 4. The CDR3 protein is CASSLVPGQGNYGYTF. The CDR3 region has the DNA TGTGCCAGCAGCTTAGTCCCGGGACAGGGGAACTATGGCTACACCTTC.

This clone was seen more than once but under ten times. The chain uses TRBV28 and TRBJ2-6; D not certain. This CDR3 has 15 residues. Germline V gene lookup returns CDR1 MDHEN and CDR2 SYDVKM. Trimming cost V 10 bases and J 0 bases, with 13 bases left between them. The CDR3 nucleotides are TGTGCCACCTTCGGGCGTAGCTCTGGGGCCAACGTCCTGACTTTC. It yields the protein CATFGRSSGANVLTF.

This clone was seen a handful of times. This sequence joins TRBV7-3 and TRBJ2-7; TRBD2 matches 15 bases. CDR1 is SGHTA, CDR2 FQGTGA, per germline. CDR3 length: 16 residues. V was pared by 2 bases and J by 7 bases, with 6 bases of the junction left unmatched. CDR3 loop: CASSLGLAGGPREQYF. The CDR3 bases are TGTGCCAGCAGCTTAGGACTAGCGGGAGGGCCGCGGGAGCAGTACTTC. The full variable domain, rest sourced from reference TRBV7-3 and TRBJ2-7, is GAGVSQTPSNKVTEKGKYVELRCDPISGHTALYWYRQSLGQGPEFLIYFQGTGAADDSGLPNDRFFAVRPEGSVSTLKIQRTERGDSAVYLCASSLGLAGGPREQYFGPGTRLTVT.

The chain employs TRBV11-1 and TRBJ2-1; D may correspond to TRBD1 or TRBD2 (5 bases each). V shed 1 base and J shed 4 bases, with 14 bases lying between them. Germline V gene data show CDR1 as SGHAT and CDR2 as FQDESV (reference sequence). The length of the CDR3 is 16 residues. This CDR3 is CASSLEGRDGYNEQFF. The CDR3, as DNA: TGTGCCAGCAGCTTAGAGGGCCGGGACGGTTACAATGAGCAGTTCTTC.

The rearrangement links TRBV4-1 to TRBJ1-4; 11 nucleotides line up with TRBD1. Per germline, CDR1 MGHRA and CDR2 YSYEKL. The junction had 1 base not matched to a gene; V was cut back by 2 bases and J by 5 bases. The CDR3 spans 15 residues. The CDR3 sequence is CASSQRDRGNEKLFF. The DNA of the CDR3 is TGCGCCAGCAGCCAACGGGACAGGGGGAATGAAAAACTGTTTTTT.

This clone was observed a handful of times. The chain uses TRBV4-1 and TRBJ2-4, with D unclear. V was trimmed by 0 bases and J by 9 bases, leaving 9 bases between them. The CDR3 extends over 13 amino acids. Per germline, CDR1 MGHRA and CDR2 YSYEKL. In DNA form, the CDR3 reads TGCGCCAGCAGCCAAGATCTTTGGCGCATTCAGTACTTC. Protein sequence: CASSQDLWRIQYF.

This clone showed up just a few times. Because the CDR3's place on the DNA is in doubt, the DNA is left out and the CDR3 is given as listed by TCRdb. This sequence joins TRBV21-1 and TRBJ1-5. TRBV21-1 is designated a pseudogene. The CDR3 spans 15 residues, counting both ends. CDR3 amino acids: CASSKVGSGNQPQHF.

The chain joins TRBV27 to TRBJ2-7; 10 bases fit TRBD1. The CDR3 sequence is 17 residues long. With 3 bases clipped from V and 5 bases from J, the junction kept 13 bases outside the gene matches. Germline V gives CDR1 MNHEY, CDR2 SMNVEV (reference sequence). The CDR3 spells CASSFTKVGTGVHEQYF. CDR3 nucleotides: TGTGCCAGCAGTTTTACGAAAGTTGGGACAGGGGTCCACGAGCAGTACTTC.

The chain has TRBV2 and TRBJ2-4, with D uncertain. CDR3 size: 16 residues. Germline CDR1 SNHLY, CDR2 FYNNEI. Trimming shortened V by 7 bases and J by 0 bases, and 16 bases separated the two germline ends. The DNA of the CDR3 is TGTGCCAGCAATATTGGGCGCCTACTAGCCAAAAACATTCAGTACTTC. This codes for CASNIGRLLAKNIQYF.

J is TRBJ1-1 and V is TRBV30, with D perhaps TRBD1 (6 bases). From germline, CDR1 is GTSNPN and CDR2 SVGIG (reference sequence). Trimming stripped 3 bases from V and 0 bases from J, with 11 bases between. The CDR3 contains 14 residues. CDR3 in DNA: TGTGCCTGGAGACTGCAGGGGATGAACACTGAAGCTTTCTTT. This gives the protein CAWRLQGMNTEAFF.